The present entry profiles one T cell receptor (beta chain) with its context. The record originates from a study of blood T cell repertoires in COVID-19. Trimming removed 6 bases at V and 0 bases at J, with 15 bases between. CDR1 and CDR2 from the germline V gene are MNHNY and SVGAGI (reference sequence). The CDR3 length is 15 residues. Measured with immunoSEQ multiplex PCR; TCRdb has only the in-frame clones, and not every one. The table includes about 280,000 clones, 75% to 90% detected once. The receptor was derived from a young woman with active or convalescent COVID-19. The chain is built from TRBV6-6 and TRBJ2-7, with no clear D. Sequenced sample: peripheral blood. CDR3 region: CASRNAIGNSYEQYF. For the CDR3, the DNA is TGTGCCAGCAGGAACGCAATCGGTAACTCCTACGAGCAGTACTTC.